This T cell receptor beta chain was retrieved from a study of T-cell reconstitution after alpha-beta-depleted transplantation in children. V dropped 6 bases and J dropped 2 bases, with 13 bases sitting between them. The CDR3 has 14 amino acids. The germline gives CDR1 SGHTA, CDR2 FQGNSA. It was with unique molecular identifiers that the TCRbeta library was prepared. Using its own MiXCR run on the PCR reads, TCRdb lists one record per CDR3 protein. The sample has over 200,000 distinct CDR3 sequences; 8% to 9.5% are singletons. This clonotype was counted between two and nine times. The rearrangement uses TRBV7-2 and TRBJ1-1; a weak D match, TRBD1 (6 bases). The receptor was derived from a human donor who donated a stem cell graft to a child with acute lymphoblastic leukemia. The source was PBMCs from the stem cell graft donor, collected from the stem cell graft. CDR3 coding DNA: TGTGCCAGCAGGGAAAGGGGGATCAACACTGAAGCTTTCTTT. Its protein product is CASRERGINTEAFF.